Listed below are T cell receptor beta chains from one sample, sequenced in a study of blood T cell repertoires in COVID-19. The table came from immunoSEQ multiplex PCR; TCRdb's copy has only in-frame clones and leaves some out. The table lists some 170,000 clones, 90% of them singletons, with 15% to 20% in the top ten. Sequencing input: peripheral blood. The receptors derive from a man between 60 and 75 years old with active or convalescent COVID-19. CDR3s include the opening cysteine and the closing phenylalanine or tryptophan. The order of the fields is D gene, clone size, CDR3 length, V gene, J gene, CDR3 protein, CDR3 DNA. D genes are given only for firm matches. Clone size is not always given. Where it is, it says once, few, many or a class for expanded clones.

TRBD1	NA	15	TRBV3-1/TRBV3-2	TRBJ1-2	CASSQQGAPNYGYTF	TGTGCCAGCAGCCAACAGGGGGCCCCTAACTATGGCTACACCTTC
TRBD2	NA	14	TRBV4-1	TRBJ2-7	CASRPGGSLTEQYF	TGCGCCAGCCGTCCGGGCGGGAGTTTAACCGAGCAGTACTTC
NA	NA	11	TRBV20-1	TRBJ2-7	CSARAYYEQYF	TGCAGTGCTAGAGCCTACTACGAGCAGTACTTC
NA	NA	9	TRBV27	TRBJ2-1	CASSLEQFF	TGTGCCAGCAGTCTAGAGCAGTTCTTC
NA	NA	16	TRBV19	TRBJ1-5	CATLNVGEASNQPQHF	TGTGCCACCCTAAACGTGGGTGAGGCGAGCAATCAGCCCCAGCATTTT
TRBD2	NA	18	TRBV5-8	TRBJ2-1	CASSPTTLAGGSYNEQFF	TGTGCCAGCAGTCCAACCACACTAGCGGGAGGTTCCTACAATGAGCAGTTCTTC
NA	NA	13	TRBV6-5	TRBJ1-2	CASSYAGNYGYTF	TGTGCCAGCAGTTACGCAGGGAACTATGGCTACACCTTC
NA	once	14	TRBV21-1	TRBJ2-7	CASDRLEGPYEQYF	TGTGCCAGCGATCGATTGGAGGGTCCCTACGAGCAGTACTTC
TRBD1	few	13	TRBV19	TRBJ2-2	CASLDRVAGELFF	TGTGCCAGCCTGGACAGGGTCGCCGGGGAGCTGTTTTTT
TRBD1	few	14	TRBV5-1	TRBJ2-7	CASSLGGQDYEQYF	TGCGCCAGCAGCTTGGGGGGACAGGACTACGAGCAGTACTTC
NA	NA	15	TRBV18	TRBJ1-4	CASSPEQGANEKLFF	TGTGCCAGCTCACCAGAACAGGGAGCTAATGAAAAACTGTTTTTT
NA	few	13	TRBV3-1/TRBV3-2	TRBJ1-1	CASSRGAYTEAFF	TGTGCCAGCAGCCGGGGAGCCTACACTGAAGCTTTCTTT
TRBD1	NA	14	TRBV6-5	TRBJ1-5	CASRLTGEEQPQHF	TGTGCCAGCAGGCTAACAGGGGAGGAGCAGCCCCAGCATTTT
TRBD2	NA	14	TRBV20-1	TRBJ2-2	CSASLRGYTGELFF	TGCAGTGCTAGTTTGCGGGGGTACACCGGGGAGCTGTTTTTT
TRBD1	NA	15	TRBV11-3	TRBJ2-2	CASSPGQGNTGELFF	TGTGCCAGCAGCCCCGGACAGGGCAACACCGGGGAGCTGTTTTTT
NA	NA	12	TRBV28	TRBJ1-2	CASSSGSRGYTF	TGTGCCAGCAGTTCCGGGAGTCGGGGCTACACCTTC
NA	once	13	TRBV5-6	TRBJ1-2	CASCTQGQGGYTF	TGTGCCAGCTGTACACAGGGCCAGGGTGGCTACACCTTC
NA	once	14	TRBV2	TRBJ1-1	CASNRLGGGSEAFF	TGTGCCAGCAACCGACTTGGCGGGGGATCTGAAGCTTTCTTT
TRBD1	NA	15	TRBV6-2/TRBV6-3	TRBJ1-5	CASSYVGQGHQPQHF	TGTGCCAGCAGTTACGTCGGACAGGGACATCAGCCCCAGCATTTT
NA	NA	14	TRBV10-3	TRBJ2-7	CAISDWTGSYEQYF	TGTGCCATCAGTGATTGGACTGGCTCCTACGAGCAGTACTTC
TRBD2	NA	19	TRBV23-1	TRBJ2-3	CASSQSRASGVLSTDTQYF	TGCGCCAGCAGTCAATCGAGGGCTAGCGGGGTACTTAGCACAGATACGCAGTATTTT
TRBD1	NA	18	TRBV5-4	TRBJ1-6	CASSPLTMAGGSNSPLHF	TGTGCCAGCAGCCCGCTTACGATGGCAGGGGGCTCTAATTCACCCCTCCACTTT
NA	NA	15	TRBV10-2	TRBJ1-4	CASTDPSTANEKLFF	TGCGCCAGCACCGACCCGTCGACAGCTAATGAAAAACTGTTTTTT